Sequencing of this T cell receptor beta chain was carried out in a study of OX40 agonist ivuxolimab in advanced cancers. Study as a whole: The study enrolled dose-escalation patients with hepatocellular carcinoma, melanoma, renal cell or head and neck cancer. A male proportion of more than 75% was recorded, with mean age approximately 64 years and range roughly 23 to 90.

The assay was immunoSEQ multiplex PCR, and TCRdb's table has in-frame clones only and misses some. The sample includes around 72,000 clones, approximately 84% seen only once; the top ten take 5%. A word on this clone: As yet, its antigen is unknown.

The V gene lost 6 bases and the J gene lost 5 bases, with 20 bases spanning the gap. Per the germline V gene, CDR1 is MNHEY and CDR2 is SVGAGI. The CDR3 consists of 15 residues. Notes on the study in general: Averaging showed that CD8+ T cells had more expanded clones than CD4+ did. At doses 0.1 to 3.0 mg/kg, CD4+ and CD8+ clones expanded.

This sequence originates from an adult with an advanced solid tumor such as melanoma, head and neck, liver or kidney cancer. The chain carries TRBV6-5 and TRBJ2-7, with D hard to call. The starting material was CD4+ or CD8+ T cells sorted from blood, obtained in a trial of the OX40 agonist ivuxolimab. CDR3 DNA sequence: TGTGCCAGCAGCCGGGCCAGACGAATGAATGACGAGCAGTACTTC. This gives the protein CASSRARRMNDEQYF.